A single sample is the source of the 9 T cell receptor beta chains below, sequenced in a study of shared clonotypes between healthy human individuals. Some clones are missing from TCRdb's copy, which holds only in-frame ones; the method was immunoSEQ multiplex PCR. The data contain some 2,000,000 clones, 90% to 95% of them singletons. The sequenced sample was naive CD4+ T cells sorted from blood. Subset meaning: CD45RA+ positively selected. These receptors originate from a man between 18 and 29 years old in good health.

V usage is TRBV6-1 and J usage is TRBJ1-5; D unresolved. Between the trimmed V and J ends, which lost 4 bases and 4 bases, there was a span of 14 bases. Germline V gene lookup returns CDR1 MNHNS and CDR2 SASEGT. The CDR3 has 15 residues. The CDR3 nucleotides are TGTGCCAGCAGTGGTGGGTCGACCTGGAATCAGCCCCAGCATTTT. As protein: CASSGGSTWNQPQHF.

The chain combines TRBV11-2 with TRBJ2-1, with 11 bases aligning to TRBD1. The CDR3 consists of 19 residues. With V trimmed by 5 bases and J by 8 bases, 20 bases remained unmatched. Germline values: CDR1 SGHAT, CDR2 FQNNGV. CDR3 nucleotide sequence: TGTGCCAGCAGCCCCCCGTGGGACTCTGGACAGGGGGCGATCGATGAGCAGTTCTTC. It specifies CASSPPWDSGQGAIDEQFF.

This clone was found once. V is TRBV11-3 and J is TRBJ2-3, with 9 bases fitting TRBD1. CDR3 size: 15 residues. Germline-derived CDR1 and CDR2 are SGHNT and YENEEA. Germline trimming cut 5 bases from V and 3 bases from J; bases unmatched to any gene: 6. As DNA, the CDR3 is TGTGCCAGCAGCCGATACAGGGGGCAGACAGATACGCAGTATTTT. Its translation is CASSRYRGQTDTQYF.

CDR3 sequence: CASKNEQFF. The CDR3 coding sequence is TGTGCCAGCAAGAATGAGCAGTTCTTC. The genes are TRBV6-5 and TRBJ2-1, with D uncertain. Germline assignment: CDR1 MNHEY and CDR2 SVGAGI. V was clipped by 7 bases and J by 7 bases, with 2 bases between them. This CDR3 contains 9 residues.

This chain joins TRBV28 and TRBJ2-3; TRBD1 matches 9 bases. Germline V gene data show CDR1 as MDHEN and CDR2 as SYDVKM. The CDR3 has 13 residues. The trim removed 10 bases at V and 5 bases at J, leaving 7 bases unmatched. In nucleotides, the CDR3 is TGTGCCACCCGGGACAGGGTCGTAGATACGCAGTATTTT. It is translated as CATRDRVVDTQYF.

This chain connects TRBV7-2 to TRBJ2-5, with 7 bases fitting TRBD1. CDR3 length equals 16 residues. CDR1 is SGHTA, CDR2 FQGNSA, per germline. Trimming took 5 bases from V and 4 from J; bases not matched to a gene: 13. The CDR3, as DNA: TGTGCCAGCAGCCCGACCCAATACAGGGGCGGAGAGACCCAGTACTTC. This gives the protein CASSPTQYRGGETQYF.

The chain joins TRBV7-9 to TRBJ1-5; D is perhaps TRBD1 (6 bases). The length of the CDR3 is 14 residues. V lost 5 bases, J lost 9 bases, and 17 bases lay in between. The germline gives CDR1 SEHNR, CDR2 FQNEAQ (reference sequence). The CDR3 loop reads CASSAGTNTSPQHF. CDR3 sequence (DNA): TGTGCCAGCAGCGCCGGGACAAATACATCGCCCCAGCATTTT.

The rearrangement joins TRBV10-2 to TRBJ1-1; the D is unclear. This CDR3 spans 13 amino acids. Germline V gives CDR1 WSHSY, CDR2 SAAADI. V gave up 7 bases and J gave up 0 bases, with 9 bases separating them. The CDR3 protein is CASNPGMNTEAFF. CDR3 DNA: TGCGCCAGCAATCCCGGAATGAACACTGAAGCTTTCTTT.

The chain couples TRBV2 to TRBJ2-1; 7 positions match TRBD1. The J segment lost 5 bases and the V segment lost 5 bases, leaving 6 bases of the junction unmatched. CDR1 SNHLY and CDR2 FYNNEI come from the germline V gene. CDR3 length equals 14 residues. The CDR3 sequence: CASSSSQGNNEQFF. As DNA, the CDR3 is TGTGCCAGCAGTAGCTCACAGGGGAACAATGAGCAGTTCTTC.